The rows below give T cell receptor beta chains drawn from one sample of a study of blood T cells in healthy people across ages. From the 5' RACE reads, TCRdb called clonotypes with MiXCR, one entry per CDR3 protein. The sample carries almost 550,000 distinct CDR3 sequences, more than 20% recorded once. The same sample was also used in a study of T cells of mothers and their children.

Sequencing input: blood. These receptors were collected from a boy younger than 18 in good health. Each CDR3 is given with its conserved first and last residue. The D gene is left open where the match is weak. Clone size is not always given. Where it is, it says once, few, many or a class for expanded clones.

D gene | J gene | V gene | clone size | CDR3 protein | CDR3 DNA
TRBD1 | TRBJ1-1 | TRBV6-2/TRBV6-3 | few | CASINPPGQGHTEAFF | TGTGCCAGCATCAATCCGCCGGGACAGGGGCACACTGAAGCTTTCTTT
NA | TRBJ2-5 | TRBV5-1 | few | CASSPARGGQETQYF | TGCGCCAGCAGCCCGGCACGCGGAGGGCAAGAGACCCAGTACTTC
NA | TRBJ2-3 | TRBV12-3/TRBV12-4 | NA | CASSPRDITDTQYF | TGTGCCAGCAGCCCGCGAGACATCACAGATACGCAGTATTTT
NA | TRBJ2-1 | TRBV6-2/TRBV6-3 | NA | CASSLGFYNEQFF | TGTGCCAGCAGTCTCGGATTCTACAATGAGCAGTTCTTC
TRBD1 | TRBJ2-7 | TRBV20-1 | few | CSARNRDSAFYEQYF | TGCAGTGCTAGAAACCGGGACAGCGCCTTCTACGAGCAGTACTTC
TRBD1 | TRBJ1-2 | TRBV2 | few | CATFEGQNGHTF | TGTGCCACCTTCGAGGGACAGAATGGCCACACCTTC
TRBD2 | TRBJ2-1 | TRBV5-1 | NA | CASLRGGPGDEQFF | TGCGCCAGCCTACGGGGGGGCCCTGGGGATGAGCAGTTCTTC
NA | TRBJ1-2 | TRBV6-6 | few | CASSLTTGIYGYTF | TGTGCCAGCAGTCTAACGACAGGAATCTATGGCTACACCTTC
NA | TRBJ2-4 | TRBV6-5 | few | CATSQSSPAKNIQYF | TGTGCCACTAGCCAATCGTCACCAGCCAAAAACATTCAGTACTTC
NA | TRBJ2-5 | TRBV27 | few | CASSWFSGETQYF | TGTGCCAGCAGTTGGTTTAGCGGAGAGACCCAGTACTTC
NA | TRBJ2-3 | TRBV3-1 | NA | CASSQDISADTQYF | TGTGCCAGCAGCCAAGATATAAGCGCAGATACGCAGTATTTT
NA | TRBJ1-5 | TRBV6-2/TRBV6-3 | NA | CASSGHLNQPQHF | TGTGCCAGCAGTGGACACCTCAATCAGCCCCAGCATTTT
TRBD1 | TRBJ2-5 | TRBV29-1 | NA | CSVGDRYQETQYF | TGCAGCGTTGGGGACAGGTACCAAGAGACCCAGTACTTC
NA | TRBJ2-5 | TRBV2 | few | CASSEFYSGETQYF | TGTGCCAGCAGTGAATTTTATTCTGGGGAGACCCAGTACTTC
NA | TRBJ1-6 | TRBV7-2 | few | CASSLAIRRRGYSSPLHF | TGTGCCAGCAGCTTAGCCATACGACGGAGGGGCTATAGTTCACCCCTCCACTTT
TRBD1 | TRBJ2-1 | TRBV4-1 | NA | CASSQLPGQGRYNEQFF | TGCGCCAGCAGCCAACTACCGGGACAGGGAAGATACAATGAGCAGTTCTTC
NA | TRBJ2-7 | TRBV4-3 | NA | CASSQGTNSYEQYF | TGCGCCAGCAGCCAAGGTACTAATTCCTACGAGCAGTACTTC
NA | TRBJ1-1 | TRBV5-1 | NA | CASTDNKNTEAFF | TGCGCCAGCACCGATAACAAGAACACTGAAGCTTTCTTT
TRBD2 | TRBJ2-5 | TRBV2 | many | CASSSESGLAVRETQYF | TGTGCCAGCAGTTCCGAATCGGGACTAGCGGTGCGGGAGACCCAGTACTTC
TRBD2 | TRBJ2-5 | TRBV20-1 | few | CSARGLAGAQIETQYF | TGCAGTGCTCGTGGACTAGCGGGAGCTCAAATAGAGACCCAGTACTTC
NA | TRBJ2-1 | TRBV4-3 | NA | CASSQDRGFGNEQFF | TGCGCCAGCAGCCAAGATCGCGGGTTCGGGAATGAGCAGTTCTTC
NA | TRBJ2-1 | TRBV9 | NA | CASSSRRSDNEQFF | TGTGCCAGCAGCTCCCGTAGGTCGGACAATGAGCAGTTCTTC
NA | TRBJ1-1 | TRBV18 | NA | CASSPGPSENTEAFF | TGTGCCAGCTCACCGGGCCCTTCCGAGAACACTGAAGCTTTCTTT
TRBD2 | TRBJ2-1 | TRBV4-2 | few | CASRDLAGWRNEQFF | TGTGCCAGCAGAGATCTAGCGGGATGGAGGAATGAGCAGTTCTTC
NA | TRBJ2-4 | TRBV27 | many | CASSLSSTGAKNIQYF | TGTGCCAGCAGTTTATCTTCTACTGGGGCCAAAAACATTCAGTACTTC
TRBD2 | TRBJ2-5 | TRBV27 | many | CASSLGTSGRETQYF | TGTGCCAGCAGTTTAGGGACTAGCGGGAGAGAGACCCAGTACTTC
TRBD2 | TRBJ2-5 | TRBV29-1 | many | CSVNGRAGETQYF | TGCAGCGTAAACGGGAGGGCCGGAGAGACCCAGTACTTC
TRBD2 | TRBJ2-5 | TRBV28 | NA | CASSFSPSGYQETQYF | TGTGCCAGCAGTTTTTCGCCTAGCGGGTATCAAGAGACCCAGTACTTC
NA | TRBJ1-3 | TRBV7-2 | few | CASSSQGTSSGNTIYF | TGTGCCAGCAGCTCACAGGGCACCAGCTCTGGAAACACCATATATTTT
TRBD2 | TRBJ2-3 | TRBV20-1 | NA | CSASLLAGNTQYF | TGCAGTGCTAGCTTGCTAGCGGGAAATACGCAGTATTTT
TRBD2 | TRBJ2-1 | TRBV28 | few | CASRPSGRADRYNEQFF | TGTGCCAGCAGGCCTAGCGGGAGGGCCGACCGCTACAATGAGCAGTTCTTC
NA | TRBJ2-6 | TRBV11-2 | few | CASSDTTATGANVLTF | TGTGCCAGCAGCGACACGACGGCTACCGGGGCCAACGTCCTGACTTTC
NA | TRBJ2-3 | TRBV7-6 | NA | CASSLFRDTQYF | TGTGCCAGCAGCTTATTTCGAGATACGCAGTATTTT
TRBD2 | TRBJ2-3 | TRBV12-3/TRBV12-4 | NA | CASSLSWTSGSMTDTQYF | TGTGCCAGCAGTTTATCGTGGACTAGCGGGAGCATGACAGATACGCAGTATTTT
NA | TRBJ2-5 | TRBV20-1 | NA | CSARGASGEQETQYF | TGCAGTGCTCGGGGGGCTAGCGGTGAGCAAGAGACCCAGTACTTC
NA | TRBJ1-4 | TRBV2 | few | CAGAQREKLFF | TGTGCCGGGGCCCAGCGGGAAAAACTGTTTTTT
NA | TRBJ2-5 | TRBV20-1 | few | CSAQVGTEETQYF | TGCAGTGCTCAGGTGGGGACTGAAGAGACCCAGTACTTC
NA | TRBJ2-7 | TRBV10-3 | NA | CAISGVSRNEQYF | TGTGCCATCAGTGGGGTGTCTAGGAACGAGCAGTACTTC
NA | TRBJ2-5 | TRBV7-2 | NA | CASSPIADQETQYF | TGTGCCAGCAGTCCAATAGCGGACCAAGAGACCCAGTACTTC
NA | TRBJ1-2 | TRBV10-3 | NA | CAISEPEGRYNGYTF | TGTGCCATCAGTGAGCCAGAGGGACGGTATAATGGCTACACCTTC
TRBD2 | TRBJ2-5 | TRBV6-5 | NA | CASTRASGNQETQYF | TGTGCCAGCACCCGGGCTAGCGGGAACCAAGAGACCCAGTACTTC
TRBD2 | TRBJ2-1 | TRBV15 | NA | CATSRQLAGGFDEQFF | TGTGCCACCAGCAGACAACTAGCGGGGGGGTTCGATGAGCAGTTCTTC